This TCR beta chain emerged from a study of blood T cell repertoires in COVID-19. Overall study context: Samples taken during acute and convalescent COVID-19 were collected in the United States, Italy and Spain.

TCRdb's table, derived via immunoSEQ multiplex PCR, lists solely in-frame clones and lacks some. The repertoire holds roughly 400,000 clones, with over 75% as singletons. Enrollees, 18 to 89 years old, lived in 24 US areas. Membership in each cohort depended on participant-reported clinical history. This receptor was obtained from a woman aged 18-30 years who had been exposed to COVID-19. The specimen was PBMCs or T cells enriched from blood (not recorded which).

In DNA, the CDR3 is TGTGCCAGCAGCCAGACAGCGTCCCTCTCCTACGAGCAGTACTTC. Amino acids: CASSQTASLSYEQYF. The chain is built from TRBV14 and TRBJ2-7, with D tentatively TRBD1 (5 bases). CDR3 size: 15 residues. The germline V gene has CDR1 SGHDN and CDR2 FVKESK. The V and J ends lost 3 bases and 0 bases respectively, with 12 bases between them.